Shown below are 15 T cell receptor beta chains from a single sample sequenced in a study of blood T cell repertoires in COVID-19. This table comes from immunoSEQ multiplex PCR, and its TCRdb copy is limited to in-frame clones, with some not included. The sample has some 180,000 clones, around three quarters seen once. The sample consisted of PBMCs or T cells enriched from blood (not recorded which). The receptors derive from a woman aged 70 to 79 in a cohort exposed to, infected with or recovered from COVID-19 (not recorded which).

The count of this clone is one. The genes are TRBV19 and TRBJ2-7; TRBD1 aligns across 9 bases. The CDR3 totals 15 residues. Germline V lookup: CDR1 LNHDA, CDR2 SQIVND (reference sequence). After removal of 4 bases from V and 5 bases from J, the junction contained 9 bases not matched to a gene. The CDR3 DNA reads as TGTGCCAGTAGTACGCGGACAGGGGTGTTGGACGAGCAGTACTTC. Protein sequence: CASSTRTGVLDEQYF.

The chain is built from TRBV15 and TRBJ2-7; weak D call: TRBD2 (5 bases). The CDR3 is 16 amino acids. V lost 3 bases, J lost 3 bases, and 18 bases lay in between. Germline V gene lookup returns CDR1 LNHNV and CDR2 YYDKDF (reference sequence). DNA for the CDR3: TGTGCCACCAGCAGTAGGTTAGGTAGCGAAAACTACGAGCAGTACTTC. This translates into CATSSRLGSENYEQYF.

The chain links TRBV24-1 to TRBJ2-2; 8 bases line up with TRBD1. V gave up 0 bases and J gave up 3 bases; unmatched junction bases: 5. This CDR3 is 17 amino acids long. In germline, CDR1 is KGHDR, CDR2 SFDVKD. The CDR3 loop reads CATSDLQGTGDTGELFF. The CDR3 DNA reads TGTGCCACCAGTGATTTGCAGGGGACAGGAGACACCGGGGAGCTGTTTTTT.

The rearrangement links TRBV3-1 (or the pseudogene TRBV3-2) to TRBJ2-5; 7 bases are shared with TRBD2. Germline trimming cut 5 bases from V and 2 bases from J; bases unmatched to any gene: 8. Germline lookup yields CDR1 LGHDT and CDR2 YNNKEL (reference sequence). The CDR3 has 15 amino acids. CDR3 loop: CASSAPLRGQETQYF. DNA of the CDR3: TGTGCCAGCAGCGCCCCTCTGCGGGGGCAAGAGACCCAGTACTTC.

The CDR3 reads CASSPRLASDSEQYF. CDR3 DNA sequence: TGTGCCAGCAGCCCGCGACTAGCTTCTGATAGCGAGCAGTACTTC. The chain is built from TRBV21-1 and TRBJ2-7; the table's D gene call, TRBD2, was not cross checked with the DNA. TRBV21-1 is assigned pseudogene status. CDR3 size: 15 residues.

The CDR3 reads CASSRSSSYNEQFF. In nucleotides, the CDR3 is TGCGCCAGCAGTAGGAGCAGCTCCTACAATGAGCAGTTCTTC. The J gene is TRBJ2-1, the V gene TRBV5-1; the D is unclear. V was shortened by 5 bases and J by 0 bases, with 9 bases between the two germline ends. CDR3 length: 14 residues. Germline V CDR1 and CDR2: SGHRS, YFSETQ.

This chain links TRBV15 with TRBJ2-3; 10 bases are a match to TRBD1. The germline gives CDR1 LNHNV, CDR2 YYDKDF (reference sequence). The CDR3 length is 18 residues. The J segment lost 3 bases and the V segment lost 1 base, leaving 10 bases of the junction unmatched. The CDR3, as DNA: TGTGCCACCAGCAGAGTCCCTTTGGGGGACAGGGGTACAGATACGCAGTATTTT. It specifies CATSRVPLGDRGTDTQYF.

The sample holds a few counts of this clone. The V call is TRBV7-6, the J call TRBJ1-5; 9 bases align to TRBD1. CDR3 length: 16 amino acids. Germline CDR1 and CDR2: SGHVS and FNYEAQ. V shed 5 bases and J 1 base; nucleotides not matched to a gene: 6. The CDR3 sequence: CASSPGQGRSNQPQHF. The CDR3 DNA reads TGTGCCAGCAGCCCGGGACAGGGCAGGAGCAATCAGCCCCAGCATTTT.

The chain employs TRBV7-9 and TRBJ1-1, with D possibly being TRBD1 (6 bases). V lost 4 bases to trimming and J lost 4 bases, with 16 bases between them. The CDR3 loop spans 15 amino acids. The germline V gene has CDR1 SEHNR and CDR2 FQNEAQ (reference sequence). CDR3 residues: CASSSPERGGTEAFF. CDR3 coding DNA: TGTGCCAGCAGCTCCCCTGAGAGGGGGGGCACTGAAGCTTTCTTT. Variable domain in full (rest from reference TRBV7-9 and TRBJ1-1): DTGVSQNPRHKITKRGQNVTFRCDPISEHNRLYWYRQTLGQGPEFLTYFQNEAQLEKSRLLSDRFSAERPKGSFSTLEIQRTEQGDSAMYLCASSSPERGGTEAFFGQGTRLTVV.

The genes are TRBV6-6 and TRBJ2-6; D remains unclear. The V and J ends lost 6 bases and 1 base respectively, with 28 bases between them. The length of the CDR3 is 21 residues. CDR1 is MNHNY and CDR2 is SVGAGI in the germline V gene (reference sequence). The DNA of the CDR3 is TGTGCCAGCAGCCGCCTGGCGCCCCTTGGTGGAGTTTGGTCTGGGGCCAACGTCCTGACTTTC. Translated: CASSRLAPLGGVWSGANVLTF.

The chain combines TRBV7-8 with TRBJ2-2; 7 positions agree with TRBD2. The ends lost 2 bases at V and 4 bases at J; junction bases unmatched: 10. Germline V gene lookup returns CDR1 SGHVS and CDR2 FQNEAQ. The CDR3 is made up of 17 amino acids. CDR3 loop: CASSLQRAGVTTGELFF. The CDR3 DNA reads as TGTGCCAGCAGCTTACAACGCGCGGGAGTCACCACCGGGGAGCTGTTTTTT.

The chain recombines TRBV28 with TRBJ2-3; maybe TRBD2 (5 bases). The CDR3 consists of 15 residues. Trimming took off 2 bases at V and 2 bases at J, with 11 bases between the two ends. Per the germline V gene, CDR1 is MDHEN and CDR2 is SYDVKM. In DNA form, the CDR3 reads TGTGCCAGCAGTTTAGGACTGAGGTCCACAGATACGCAGTATTTT. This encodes CASSLGLRSTDTQYF.

In DNA, the CDR3 is TGTGCCAGCAGCTTGGGGGTCGGACTAGCGGGAGGAGGAGATACGCAGTATTTT. Amino acids: CASSLGVGLAGGGDTQYF. The chain employs TRBV5-4 and TRBJ2-3; 14 positions agree with TRBD2. The V gene end was trimmed by 0 bases and the J gene end by 5 bases; junction bases not matched to a gene: 8. Germline-derived CDR1 and CDR2 are SGHNT and YYREEE (reference sequence). The length of the CDR3 is 18 residues.

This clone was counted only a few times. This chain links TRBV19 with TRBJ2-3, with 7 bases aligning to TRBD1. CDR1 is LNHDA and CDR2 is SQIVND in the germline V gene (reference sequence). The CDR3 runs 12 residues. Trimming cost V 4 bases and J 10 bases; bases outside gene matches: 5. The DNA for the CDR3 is TGTGCCAGTAGTAACTCAGGGGGTGCGCAGTATTTT. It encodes CASSNSGGAQYF. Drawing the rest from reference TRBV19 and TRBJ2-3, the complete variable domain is DGGITQSPKYLFRKEGQNVTLSCEQNLNHDAMYWYRQDPGQGLRLIYYSQIVNDFQKGDIAEGYSVSREKKESFPLTVTSAQKNPTAFYLCASSNSGGAQYFGPGTRLTVL.

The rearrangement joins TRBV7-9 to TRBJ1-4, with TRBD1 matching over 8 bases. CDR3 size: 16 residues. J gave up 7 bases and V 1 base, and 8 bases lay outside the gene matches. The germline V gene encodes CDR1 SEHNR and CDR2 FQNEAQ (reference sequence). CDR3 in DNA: TGTGCCAGCAGCTTAGGACAGGGGCCACCGGGTGAAAAACTGTTTTTT. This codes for CASSLGQGPPGEKLFF.